The present entry profiles one TCR beta chain with its context. Its antigen remains unknown. The sample is drawn from a study of cytomegalovirus exposure and HLA in healthy donors. The PCR ran on 60 Vbeta and 13 Jbeta primers. TCRdb's copy holds only in-frame clones and misses some; the assay was immunoSEQ multiplex PCR. The sample records about 180,000 clones, 70% to 85% being singletons. Whole-study findings and limits: An analysis done earlier found most TCR beta V segments productive about 90% or about 30% of the time. Immune exposure data for these donors was limited to CMV serostatus. Fewer N-insertions (relative to the roughly 660-donor mean) were reportedly seen in an Asian-associated ancestry cluster in a later analysis. Accounts indicate the classifier identified cytomegalovirus status with strong specificity and sensitivity.

The sample taken for sequencing was PBMCs. The clonotype originates from a man younger than 30 in good health and CMV-seronegative.

CDR3 sequence (DNA): TGTGCCAGCAGCTTTGAGGGTGACTCCTACGAGCAGTACTTC. The encoded protein is CASSFEGDSYEQYF. This rearrangement joins TRBV7-9 to TRBJ2-5; D possibly corresponds to TRBD2 (5 bases). TRBJ2-7 matches the DNA end more closely, so the J call is doubtful. CDR1 and CDR2 from the germline V gene are SEHNR and FQNEAQ (reference sequence). The CDR3 has 14 amino acids.